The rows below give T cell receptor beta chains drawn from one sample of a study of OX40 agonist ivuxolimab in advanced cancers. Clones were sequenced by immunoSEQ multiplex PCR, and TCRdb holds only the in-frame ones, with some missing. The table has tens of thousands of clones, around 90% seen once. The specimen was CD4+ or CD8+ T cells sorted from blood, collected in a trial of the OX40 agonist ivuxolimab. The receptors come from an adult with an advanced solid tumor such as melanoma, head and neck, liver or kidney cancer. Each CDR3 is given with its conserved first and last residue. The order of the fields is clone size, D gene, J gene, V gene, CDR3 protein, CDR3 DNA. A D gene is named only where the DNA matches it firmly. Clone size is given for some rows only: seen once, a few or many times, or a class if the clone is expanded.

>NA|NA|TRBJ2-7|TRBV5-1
CASSLGYEQYF
TGCGCCAGCAGCTTGGGGTACGAGCAGTACTTC
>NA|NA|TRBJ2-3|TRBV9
CASSVATSTHTDTQYF
TGTGCCAGCAGCGTAGCTACCAGTACACACACAGATACGCAGTATTTT
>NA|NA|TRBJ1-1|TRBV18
CASSPQNTEAFF
TGTGCCAGCTCACCTCAAAACACTGAAGCTTTCTTT
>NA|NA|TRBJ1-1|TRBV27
CASSLVGENTEAFF
TGTGCCAGCAGTTTAGTGGGGGAGAACACTGAAGCTTTCTTT
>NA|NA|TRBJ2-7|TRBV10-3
CAISAILTTDRSYEQYF
TGTGCCATCAGTGCCATTCTCACAACGGACAGATCCTACGAGCAGTACTTC
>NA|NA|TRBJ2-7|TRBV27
CASSLGRSYEQYF
TGTGCCAGCAGTTTGGGCCGGAGCTACGAGCAGTACTTC
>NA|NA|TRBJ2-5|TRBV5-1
CASSLEEGRETQYF
TGCGCCAGCAGCTTGGAGGAGGGCCGGGAGACCCAGTACTTC
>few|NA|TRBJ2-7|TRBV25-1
CASSFGTVGEQYF
TGTGCCAGCAGCTTCGGGACTGTTGGAGAGCAGTACTTC
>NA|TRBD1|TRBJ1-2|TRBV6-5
CASSPYVRGQSGYTF
TGTGCCAGCAGTCCCTATGTCAGGGGGCAAAGTGGCTACACCTTC
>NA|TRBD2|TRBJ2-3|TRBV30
CAWQGVVSGRAGTDTQYF
TGTGCCTGGCAGGGGGTCGTTAGCGGGAGGGCGGGCACAGATACGCAGTATTTT
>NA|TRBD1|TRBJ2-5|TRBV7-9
CASSQTGTGNQETQYF
TGTGCCAGCAGCCAAACCGGGACAGGCAACCAAGAGACCCAGTACTTC
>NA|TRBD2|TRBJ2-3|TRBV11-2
CASSLELAGSDTQYF
TGTGCCAGCAGCTTAGAACTAGCGGGATCAGATACGCAGTATTTT
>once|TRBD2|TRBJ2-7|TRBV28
CASSLGMGLGLHEQYF
TGTGCCAGCAGTTTAGGTATGGGACTAGGTCTCCACGAGCAGTACTTC
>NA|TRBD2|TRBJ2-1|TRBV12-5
CASGSRRLAGVTNEQFF
TGTGCTAGTGGTTCTAGGAGACTAGCGGGAGTGACGAATGAGCAGTTCTTC
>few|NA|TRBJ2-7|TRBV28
CASSLGGMGLYEQYF
TGTGCCAGCAGTTTAGGGGGGATGGGCCTCTACGAGCAGTACTTC
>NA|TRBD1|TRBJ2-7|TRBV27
CASSSGGHNYEQYF
TGTGCCAGCAGTTCAGGGGGACACAACTACGAGCAGTACTTC
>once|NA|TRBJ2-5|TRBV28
CASSSMWGLETQYF
TGTGCCAGCAGTTCCATGTGGGGGCTGGAGACCCAGTACTTC
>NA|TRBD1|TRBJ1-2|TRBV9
CASSAGGQHGYTF
TGTGCCAGCAGCGCTGGGGGACAGCATGGCTACACCTTC
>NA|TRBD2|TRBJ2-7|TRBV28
CASSSAGLAGGYEQYF
TGTGCCAGCAGTTCAGCGGGACTAGCGGGAGGCTACGAGCAGTACTTC
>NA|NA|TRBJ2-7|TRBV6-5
CASSYLGPEDGEQYF
TGTGCCAGCAGTTACCTCGGCCCCGAGGACGGCGAGCAGTACTTC
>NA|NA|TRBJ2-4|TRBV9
CASSVDGGPFKNIQYF
TGTGCCAGCAGCGTAGACGGGGGTCCGTTCAAAAACATTCAGTACTTC
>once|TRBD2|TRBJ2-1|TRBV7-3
CASSSRTSGPYNEQFF
TGTGCCAGCAGTTCCCGGACTAGCGGGCCGTACAATGAGCAGTTCTTC
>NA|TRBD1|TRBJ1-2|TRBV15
CATSSTVKGGRDYGYTF
TGTGCCACCAGCAGCACAGTAAAAGGGGGCAGGGACTATGGCTACACCTTC
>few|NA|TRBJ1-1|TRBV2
CASSNTPQAFF
TGTGCCAGCAGTAACACTCCTCAAGCTTTCTTT
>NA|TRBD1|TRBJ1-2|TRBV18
CASSPDDRGTKYGYTF
TGTGCCAGCTCACCAGACGACAGGGGAACGAAATATGGCTACACCTTC
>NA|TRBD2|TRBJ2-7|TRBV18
CASSPPTGTSPYEQYF
TGTGCCAGCTCACCACCAACCGGGACTAGCCCTTACGAGCAGTACTTC
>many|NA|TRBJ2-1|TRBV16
CASSQGANNEQFF
TGTGCCAGCAGCCAGGGGGCCAACAATGAGCAGTTCTTC
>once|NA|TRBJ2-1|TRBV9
CASSEPRNEQFF
TGTGCCAGCAGCGAGCCGCGTAATGAGCAGTTCTTC
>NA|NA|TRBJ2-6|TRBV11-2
CASLQGNVLTF
TGTGCCAGCCTCCAGGGGAACGTCCTGACTTTC
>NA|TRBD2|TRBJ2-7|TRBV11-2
CASSFQLPASGSSEQYF
TGTGCCAGCAGCTTCCAGCTCCCCGCGAGCGGGAGTAGCGAGCAGTACTTC
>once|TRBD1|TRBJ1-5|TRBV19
CASSSPLGQFDQPQHF
TGTGCCAGTAGTTCCCCCCTGGGACAGTTCGATCAGCCCCAGCATTTT
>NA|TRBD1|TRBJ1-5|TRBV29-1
CSVEEGQGFQHF
TGCAGCGTTGAAGAGGGACAGGGGTTCCAGCATTTT
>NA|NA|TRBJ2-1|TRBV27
CASSLPGTRHNEQFF
TGTGCCAGCAGTTTACCGGGGACGAGGCACAATGAGCAGTTCTTC
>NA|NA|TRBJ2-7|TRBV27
CASSRPTGTFGEQYF
TGTGCCAGCAGTCGCCCGACAGGGACTTTCGGCGAGCAGTACTTC
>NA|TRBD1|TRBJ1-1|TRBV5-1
CASSPGTANTEAFF
TGCGCCAGCAGCCCCGGGACAGCTAACACTGAAGCTTTCTTT
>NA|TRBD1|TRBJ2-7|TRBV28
CASIPTGLGVGQYF
TGTGCCAGCATCCCGACAGGGCTCGGAGTTGGGCAGTACTTC
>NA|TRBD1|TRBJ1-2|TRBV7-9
CASSLQGINYGYTF
TGTGCCAGCAGCCTACAGGGGATCAACTATGGCTACACCTTC
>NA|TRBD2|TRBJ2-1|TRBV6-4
CASSEGTSGRDEQFF
TGTGCCAGCAGTGAAGGGACTAGCGGGAGGGATGAGCAGTTCTTC
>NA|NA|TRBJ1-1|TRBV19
CATTQGNTEAFF
TGTGCCACGACTCAGGGGAACACTGAAGCTTTCTTT
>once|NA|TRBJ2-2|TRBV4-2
CASSQDPERDTGELFF
TGTGCCAGCAGCCAAGATCCAGAGCGGGACACCGGGGAGCTGTTTTTT